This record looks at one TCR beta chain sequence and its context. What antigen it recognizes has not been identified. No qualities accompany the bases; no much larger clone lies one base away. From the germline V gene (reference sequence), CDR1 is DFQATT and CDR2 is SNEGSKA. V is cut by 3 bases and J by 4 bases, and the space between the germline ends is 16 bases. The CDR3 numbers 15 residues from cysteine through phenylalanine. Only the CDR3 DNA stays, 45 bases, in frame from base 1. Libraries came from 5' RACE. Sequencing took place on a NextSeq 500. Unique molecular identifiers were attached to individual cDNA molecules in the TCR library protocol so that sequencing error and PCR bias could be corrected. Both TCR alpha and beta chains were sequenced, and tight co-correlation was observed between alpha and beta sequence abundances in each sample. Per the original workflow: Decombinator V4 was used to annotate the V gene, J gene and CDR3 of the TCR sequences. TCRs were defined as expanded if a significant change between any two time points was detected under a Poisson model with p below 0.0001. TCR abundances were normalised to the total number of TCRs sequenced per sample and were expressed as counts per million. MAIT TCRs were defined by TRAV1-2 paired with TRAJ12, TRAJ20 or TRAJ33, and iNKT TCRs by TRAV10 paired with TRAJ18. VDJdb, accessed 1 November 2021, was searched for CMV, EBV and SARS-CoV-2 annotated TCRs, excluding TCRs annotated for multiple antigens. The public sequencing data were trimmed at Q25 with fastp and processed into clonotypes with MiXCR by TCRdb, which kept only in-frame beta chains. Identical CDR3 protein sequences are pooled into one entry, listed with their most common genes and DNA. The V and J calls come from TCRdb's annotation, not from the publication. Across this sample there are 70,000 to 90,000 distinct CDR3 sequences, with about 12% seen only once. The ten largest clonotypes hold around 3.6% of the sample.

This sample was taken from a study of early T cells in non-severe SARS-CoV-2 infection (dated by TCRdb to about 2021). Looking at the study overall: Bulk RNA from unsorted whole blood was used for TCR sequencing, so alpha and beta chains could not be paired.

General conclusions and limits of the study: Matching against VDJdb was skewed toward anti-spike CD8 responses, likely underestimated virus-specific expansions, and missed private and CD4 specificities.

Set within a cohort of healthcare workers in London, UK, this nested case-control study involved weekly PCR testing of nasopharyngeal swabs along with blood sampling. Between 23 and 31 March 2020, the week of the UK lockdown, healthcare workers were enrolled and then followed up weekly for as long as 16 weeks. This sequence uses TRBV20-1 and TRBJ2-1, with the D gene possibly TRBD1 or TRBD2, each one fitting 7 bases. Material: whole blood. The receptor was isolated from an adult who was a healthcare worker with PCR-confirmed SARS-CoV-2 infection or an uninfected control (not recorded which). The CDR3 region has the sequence CSASKGASGYNEQFF. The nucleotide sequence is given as TGCAGTGCTAGCAAGGGGGCTAGCGGTTACAATGAGCAGTTCTTC.